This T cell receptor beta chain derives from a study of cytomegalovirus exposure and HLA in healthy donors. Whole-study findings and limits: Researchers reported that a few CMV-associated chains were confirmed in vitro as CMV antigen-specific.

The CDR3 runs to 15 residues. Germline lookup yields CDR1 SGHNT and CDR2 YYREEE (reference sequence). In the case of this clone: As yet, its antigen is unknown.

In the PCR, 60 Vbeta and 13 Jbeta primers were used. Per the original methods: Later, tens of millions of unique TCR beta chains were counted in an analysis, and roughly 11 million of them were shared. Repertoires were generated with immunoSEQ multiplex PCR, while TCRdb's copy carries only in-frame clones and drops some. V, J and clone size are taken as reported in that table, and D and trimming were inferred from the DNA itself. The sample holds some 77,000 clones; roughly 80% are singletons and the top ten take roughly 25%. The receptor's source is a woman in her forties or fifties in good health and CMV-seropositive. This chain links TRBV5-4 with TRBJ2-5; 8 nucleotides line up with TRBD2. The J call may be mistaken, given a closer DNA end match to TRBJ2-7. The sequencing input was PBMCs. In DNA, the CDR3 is TGTGCCAGCAGCGATCCCCGGGGGGGTTCCTACGAGCAGTACTTC. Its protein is CASSDPRGGSYEQYF.